The entry below describes one T cell receptor beta chain. Its antigen remains unknown. V was cut by 3 bases and J by 3 bases, with 5 bases left in between. The CDR3 sequence is 12 residues long. CDR1 MGHDK and CDR2 SYGVNS come from the germline V gene. This sample was included in a study of cytotoxic CD8 clonotypes in ibrutinib-treated CLL. Turning to the study itself: There were 11 relapsed/refractory patients and around 15 treatment-naive patients, and some 18 were IGHV unmutated.

Sequencing was designed to attain a depth spanning 1 in 200,000 to 1 in 1 million T cells. Sequenced by immunoSEQ multiplex PCR; TCRdb stores in-frame clones only, minus some. The sample holds a few hundred thousand clones; 80% are singletons and the top ten take about 6.7%. Findings and caveats of the study: Age-matched healthy donor levels were exceeded by baseline clonality, which tracked circulating CD8+ T-cell counts.

The input for sequencing was PBMCs, taken before ibrutinib treatment. The rearrangement joins TRBV25-1 to TRBJ1-2, with no clear D. This sequence was found in a human donor with chronic lymphocytic leukemia. CDR3 coding DNA: TGTGCCAGCAGTGACGGGGACTATGGCTACACCTTC. This translates into CASSDGDYGYTF.